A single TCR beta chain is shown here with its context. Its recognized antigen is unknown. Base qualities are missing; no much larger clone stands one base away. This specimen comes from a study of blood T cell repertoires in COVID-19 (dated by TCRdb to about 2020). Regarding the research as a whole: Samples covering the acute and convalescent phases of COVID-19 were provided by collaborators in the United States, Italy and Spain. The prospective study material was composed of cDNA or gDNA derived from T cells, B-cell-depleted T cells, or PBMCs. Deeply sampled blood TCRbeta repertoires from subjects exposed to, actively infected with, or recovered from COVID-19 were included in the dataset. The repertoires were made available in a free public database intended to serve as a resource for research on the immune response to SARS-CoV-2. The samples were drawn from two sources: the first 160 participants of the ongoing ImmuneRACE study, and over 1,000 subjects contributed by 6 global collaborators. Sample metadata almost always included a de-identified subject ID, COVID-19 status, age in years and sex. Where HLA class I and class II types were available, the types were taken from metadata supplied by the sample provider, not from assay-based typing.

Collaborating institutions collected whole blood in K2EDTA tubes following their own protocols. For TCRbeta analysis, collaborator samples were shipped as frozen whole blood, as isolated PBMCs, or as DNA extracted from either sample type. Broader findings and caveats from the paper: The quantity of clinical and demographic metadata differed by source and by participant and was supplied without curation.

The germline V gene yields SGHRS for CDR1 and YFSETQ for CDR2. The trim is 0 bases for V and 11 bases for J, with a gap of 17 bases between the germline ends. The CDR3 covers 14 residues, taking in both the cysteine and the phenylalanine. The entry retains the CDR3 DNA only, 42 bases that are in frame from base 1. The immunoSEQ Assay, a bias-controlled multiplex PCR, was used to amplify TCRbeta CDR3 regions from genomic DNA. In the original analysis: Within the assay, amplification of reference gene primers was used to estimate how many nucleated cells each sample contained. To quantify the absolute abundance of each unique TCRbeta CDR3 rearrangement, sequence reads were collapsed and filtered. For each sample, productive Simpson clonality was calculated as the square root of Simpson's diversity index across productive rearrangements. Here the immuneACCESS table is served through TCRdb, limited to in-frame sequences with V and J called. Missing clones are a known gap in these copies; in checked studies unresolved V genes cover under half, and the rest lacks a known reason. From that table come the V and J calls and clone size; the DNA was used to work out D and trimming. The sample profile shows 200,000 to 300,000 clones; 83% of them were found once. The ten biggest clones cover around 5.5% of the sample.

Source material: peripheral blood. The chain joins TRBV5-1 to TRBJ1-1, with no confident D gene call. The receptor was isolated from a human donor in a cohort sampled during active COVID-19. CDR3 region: CASSLGGDGDRAFF. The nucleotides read TGCGCCAGCAGCTTGGGAGGTGACGGTGATAGGGCTTTCTTT.